This TCR beta chain was recorded in a study of shared clonotypes between healthy human individuals. Generated by immunoSEQ multiplex PCR, the TCRdb table keeps only in-frame clones and is missing some. Among around 1.6 million clones, approximately 98% were seen once, and the ten largest hold roughly 0.4%. The V gene's germline CDR1 is SEHNR and CDR2 FQNEAQ (reference sequence). This CDR3 region has 17 residues. V trimming: 3 bases; J trimming: 5 bases; junction bases outside the gene matches: 12. The V and J genes are TRBV7-9 and TRBJ2-7, with TRBD2 matching 11 bases. Sequencing was performed on naive CD4+ T cells sorted from blood. Stated subset: CD45RA+ positively selected. The sequence was obtained from a man aged 25-45 years in good health. CDR3 residues: CASSLGPLAGGPDEQYF. In DNA, the CDR3 is TGTGCCAGCAGCTTGGGGCCCTTAGCGGGAGGGCCAGACGAGCAGTACTTC.